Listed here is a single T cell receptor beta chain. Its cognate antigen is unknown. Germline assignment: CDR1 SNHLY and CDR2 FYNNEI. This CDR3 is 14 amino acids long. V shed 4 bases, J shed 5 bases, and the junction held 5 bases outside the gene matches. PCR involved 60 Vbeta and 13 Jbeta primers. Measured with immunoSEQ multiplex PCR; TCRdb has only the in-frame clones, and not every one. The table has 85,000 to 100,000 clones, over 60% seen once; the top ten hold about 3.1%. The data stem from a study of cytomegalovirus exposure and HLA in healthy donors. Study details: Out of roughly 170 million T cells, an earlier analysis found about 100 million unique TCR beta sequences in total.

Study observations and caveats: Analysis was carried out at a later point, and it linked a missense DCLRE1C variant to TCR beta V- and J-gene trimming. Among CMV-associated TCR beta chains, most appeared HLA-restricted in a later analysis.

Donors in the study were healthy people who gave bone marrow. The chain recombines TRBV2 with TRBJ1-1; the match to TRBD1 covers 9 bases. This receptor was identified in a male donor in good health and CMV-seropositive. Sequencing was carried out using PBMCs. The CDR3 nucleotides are TGTGCCAGCAGTGGCGCGGGACAGGGAACTGAAGCTTTCTTT. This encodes CASSGAGQGTEAFF.